This TCR beta chain appears in the sequencing data of a study of shared clonotypes between healthy human individuals. On this clone: The antigen is undetermined.

Clones were sequenced by immunoSEQ multiplex PCR, and TCRdb holds only the in-frame ones, with some missing. The sample holds about 2.3 million clones; about 90% are singletons and the top ten take about 0.41%. V shed 4 bases and J 3 bases; nucleotides not matched to a gene: 8. The CDR3 spans 16 residues. Germline V lookup: CDR1 SGDLS, CDR2 YYNGEE. Findings and caveats of the study: Clonotypes that were shared across a few donors made up around 5% of naive CD4 clonotypes.

Sequenced input: naive CD4+ T cells from PBMCs. The subset here: CD45RA+ positively selected. The TCR originated in a man in his late teens or twenties in good health. Some clones in this sample may be carry-over from other donors' samples. This sequence joins TRBV9 and TRBJ2-3; 10 nucleotides agree with TRBD1. The CDR3 sequence is CASSSWTGGPTDTQYF. As DNA, the CDR3 is TGTGCCAGCAGCTCTTGGACAGGGGGGCCAACAGATACGCAGTATTTT.